The 26 T cell receptor beta chains presented below share a single source sample, sequenced in a study of vaccination effects on CD4 cells after COVID-19. Antigen specificity for these receptors is unknown. After more than 8 days in culture, the CD4+ T cells were isolated. Each participant was given two doses of one vaccine (BNT162b2 or mRNA-1273). Clones were read by immunoSEQ multiplex PCR, and TCRdb kept only the in-frame ones, dropping some. The table lists around 66,000 clones, 74% of them singletons. The sequences come from CD4+ T cells from PBMCs cultured without peptide, collected after COVID-19 vaccination. These receptors originate from a human donor who received a COVID-19 vaccine.

The chain recombines TRBV12-5 with TRBJ1-1, with D perhaps matching TRBD1 (5 bases). CDR1 is LGHNT and CDR2 is FRNRAP in the germline V gene. The germline V and J ends were trimmed by 1 base and 1 base, with 7 bases remaining between them. The CDR3 length is 14 residues. The CDR3 sequence is CASGLGQSNTEAFF. The CDR3 DNA follows: TGTGCTAGTGGTTTGGGACAGTCGAACACTGAAGCTTTCTTT.

The chain combines TRBV29-1 with TRBJ2-3; tentatively, D is TRBD1 or TRBD2 (5 bases each). This CDR3 has 12 amino acids. V dropped 3 bases and J dropped 4 bases, with 8 bases sitting between them. Germline lookup yields CDR1 SQVTM and CDR2 ANQGSEA. Here the CDR3 DNA reads TGCAGCGTTGAGGTGGGGGCAGATACGCAGTATTTT. Translation gives CSVEVGADTQYF.

The rearrangement uses TRBV12-5 and TRBJ2-1; no firm D call. Germline lookup yields CDR1 LGHNT and CDR2 FRNRAP. The V and J ends lost 6 bases and 7 bases respectively, with 25 bases between them. The CDR3 spans 17 residues. This CDR3 is CASGPGRVSFMDNEQFF. The CDR3 DNA reads TGTGCTAGTGGCCCCGGACGGGTCTCCTTTATGGATAATGAGCAGTTCTTC.

The J gene is TRBJ1-6, the V gene TRBV6-1; D is perhaps TRBD1 (5 bases). Germline assignment: CDR1 MNHNS and CDR2 SASEGT. V was trimmed by 4 bases and J by 4 bases, leaving 20 bases between them. The CDR3 runs to 18 residues. CDR3 protein: CASSARTPNPRYNSPLHF. The CDR3 coding sequence is TGTGCCAGCAGTGCTAGGACACCGAATCCCAGATATAATTCACCCCTCCACTTT.

The chain has TRBV6-6 and TRBJ1-1, with D maybe TRBD1 (5 bases). Germline V lookup: CDR1 MNHNY, CDR2 SVGAGI (reference sequence). This CDR3 contains 13 residues. V was clipped by 5 bases and J by 1 base, with 8 bases between them. DNA for the CDR3: TGTGCCAGCAGTCGGGGGGGGAACACTGAAGCTTTCTTT. It codes for CASSRGGNTEAFF.

V and J are TRBV21-1 and TRBJ2-2; the DNA was not compared with TRBD1, the D call given in the table. TRBV21-1 is marked as a pseudogene. The length of the CDR3 is 14 residues. The CDR3, as DNA: TGTGCCAGCTATAGGACAGAGAACACCGGGGAGCTGTTTTTT. The encoded protein is CASYRTENTGELFF.

This clone came up once. The gene calls are TRBV7-6 and TRBJ2-3; D is ambiguous. CDR1 and CDR2 from the germline V gene are SGHVS and FNYEAQ. V shed 5 bases and J shed 5 bases, with 17 bases lying between them. This CDR3 is 15 amino acids long. The CDR3 here is CASSQARARGDTQYF. Written as DNA, the CDR3 is TGTGCCAGCAGCCAAGCCCGGGCGAGAGGAGATACGCAGTATTTT.

The chain uses TRBV5-6 and TRBJ1-1; 10 bases line up with TRBD1. V shed 4 bases, J shed 7 bases, and the junction held 13 bases outside the gene matches. CDR1 and CDR2 from the germline V gene are SGHDT and YYEEEE. This CDR3 region has 16 residues. CDR3 protein: CASSTTGGANINEAFF. In nucleotides, the CDR3 is TGTGCCAGCAGCACGACAGGGGGCGCTAACATTAATGAAGCTTTCTTT.

This clone was seen only a few times. The chain employs TRBV28 and TRBJ1-6, with D perhaps matching TRBD1 (6 bases). The CDR3 has 13 amino acids. V lost 6 bases and J 5 bases, leaving 8 bases between the germline ends. The germline V gene has CDR1 MDHEN and CDR2 SYDVKM. The DNA for the CDR3 is TGTGCCAGCAGGGACAGTAATAATTCACCCCTCCACTTT. It is translated as CASRDSNNSPLHF.

This chain joins TRBV6-4 and TRBJ1-2; 9 bases fit TRBD1. V shed 0 bases, J shed 4 bases, and the junction held 12 bases outside the gene matches. The germline V gene has CDR1 MRHNA and CDR2 SNTAGT. The CDR3 sequence is 18 residues long. The CDR3 spells CASSDSFHLGQGIYGYTF. The DNA for the CDR3 is TGTGCCAGCAGTGACTCATTTCACTTGGGACAGGGTATCTATGGCTACACCTTC.

The chain has TRBV19 and TRBJ2-5, with D tentatively TRBD2 (6 bases). The CDR3 has 14 amino acids. V dropped 4 bases and J dropped 3 bases, with 12 bases sitting between them. Germline CDR1 and CDR2: LNHDA and SQIVND (reference sequence). CDR3 sequence reads: CASSRRGVEETQYF. The CDR3 region has the DNA TGTGCCAGTAGTAGGAGGGGCGTTGAAGAGACCCAGTACTTC.

The chain uses TRBV30 and TRBJ1-5; D might be TRBD1 (5 bases). The CDR3 runs 15 residues. Trimming took off 1 base at V and 2 bases at J, with 12 bases between the two ends. The germline V gene encodes CDR1 GTSNPN and CDR2 SVGIG (reference sequence). The CDR3 nucleotides read TGTGCCTGGAGTGGAGGAGGGGAAGGCAATCAGCCCCAGCATTTT. Amino acid sequence: CAWSGGGEGNQPQHF. The full variable domain, completed using reference TRBV30 and TRBJ1-5, is SQTIHQWPATLVQPVGSPLSLECTVEGTSNPNLYWYRQAAGRGLQLLFYSVGIGQISSEVPQNLSASRPQDRQFILSSKKLLLSDSGFYLCAWSGGGEGNQPQHFGDGTRLSIL.

The chain has TRBV6-2 or TRBV6-3 and TRBJ1-4, with D possibly TRBD1 on 6 matching bases. Germline V gene sequence: CDR1 MNHEY, CDR2 SVGEGT. V shed 3 bases and J shed 6 bases, with 14 bases lying between them. The CDR3 loop spans 15 amino acids. CDR3 sequence (DNA): TGTGCCAGCAGTTATGGGGGCGATCTCTATGAAAAACTGTTTTTT. Its translation: CASSYGGDLYEKLFF.

CDR3 sequence: CASSPRRGSSSEAFF. The CDR3 DNA sequence: TGTGCCAGCAGCCCCCGGCGAGGCAGCTCGTCTGAAGCTTTCTTT. This sequence joins TRBV11-3 and TRBJ1-1; D is unclear. This CDR3 comprises 15 residues. CDR1 is SGHNT, CDR2 YENEEA, per germline. Trimming cost V 5 bases and J 6 bases, with 19 bases left between them.

This chain uses TRBV28 with TRBJ1-5; tentatively, D is TRBD1 (5 bases). This CDR3 is built from 14 residues. Per the germline V gene, CDR1 is MDHEN and CDR2 is SYDVKM. Trimming cost V 7 bases and J 2 bases, with 12 bases left between them. The CDR3 is CASNRIDGNQPQHF. CDR3 coding DNA: TGTGCCAGCAACAGGATTGATGGCAATCAGCCCCAGCATTTT.

The V gene is TRBV6-6, the J gene TRBJ1-5; D is undetermined. V lost 7 bases to trimming and J lost 1 base, with 5 bases between them. Germline lookup yields CDR1 MNHNY and CDR2 SVGAGI (reference sequence). This CDR3 is 12 amino acids long. CDR3 sequence (DNA): TGTGCCAGCATGGACAGCAATCAGCCCCAGCATTTT. Translated, it gives CASMDSNQPQHF.

By sample share, this clone is medium-sized. V usage is TRBV7-2 and J usage is TRBJ2-4, with D perhaps being TRBD1 or TRBD2 (5 bases each). This CDR3 has 13 residues. CDR1 and CDR2 (germline): SGHTA, FQGNSA. V lost 0 bases and J 15 bases, leaving 15 bases between the germline ends. CDR3 DNA: TGTGCCAGCAGCTTAGCGTATCAGGGACGGCTGTACTTC. As protein: CASSLAYQGRLYF.

The genes are TRBV10-2 and TRBJ2-7, with TRBD1 as a possible D gene (6 bases). With 7 bases removed from V and 4 bases from J, the gap between germline ends came to 14 bases. CDR1 and CDR2 (germline): WSHSY, SAAADI. This CDR3 region has 13 residues. For the CDR3, the DNA is TGCGCCAGCACCTCAAGGCAGGGGTACGAGCAGTACGTC. Protein: CASTSRQGYEQYV.

This chain links TRBV5-1 with TRBJ1-4; TRBD1 might be the D (5 bases). Germline V gene sequence: CDR1 SGHRS, CDR2 YFSETQ. The CDR3 runs to 16 residues. The germline V and J ends were trimmed by 4 bases and 7 bases, with 20 bases remaining between them. In nucleotides, the CDR3 is TGCGCCAGCAGCCGGGGGGACGCCGTTTCGAGTGAAAAACTGTTTTTT. The encoded protein is CASSRGDAVSSEKLFF.

The chain combines TRBV18 with TRBJ1-1; the D gene is possibly TRBD1 (5 bases). The germline gives CDR1 KGHSH, CDR2 LQKENI. Trimming removed 1 base at V and 3 bases at J, with 9 bases between. This CDR3 is built from 14 residues. The CDR3 DNA reads as TGTGCCAGCTCACCACGTGGGGGAGACACTGAAGCTTTCTTT. This sequence encodes CASSPRGGDTEAFF.

The sample holds a few counts of this clone. The genes are TRBV27 and TRBJ1-6; D remains ambiguous. Trimming removed 1 base from V and 11 bases from J, with 15 bases in between. The V gene's germline CDR1 is MNHEY and CDR2 SMNVEV (reference sequence). The CDR3 contains 15 residues. CDR3 coding DNA: TGTGCCAGCAGTTTATATCCCCGATCGGGGACACCCCTCCACTTT. This sequence encodes CASSLYPRSGTPLHF.

The rearrangement links TRBV5-1 to TRBJ1-2, with D possibly TRBD1 on 5 matching bases. CDR3 length equals 14 residues. Germline lookup yields CDR1 SGHRS and CDR2 YFSETQ. Trimming left V 0 bases short and J 2 bases short, with 8 bases between. CDR3 coding DNA: TGCGCCAGCAGCTTGGTAGGGACCAACTATGGCTACACCTTC. Translation gives CASSLVGTNYGYTF.

This sequence joins TRBV19 and TRBJ2-2; D is ambiguous. Germline CDR1 reads LNHDA; CDR2 reads SQIVND (reference sequence). The CDR3 is 14 residues long. Trimming took 3 bases from V and 4 from J, leaving 9 bases between them. Here the CDR3 DNA reads TGTGCCAGTAGTATTAACTCCATCACCGGGGAGCTGTTTTTT. Encoded protein: CASSINSITGELFF.

V gene TRBV7-3 combines with J gene TRBJ2-3; D possibly corresponds to TRBD2 (6 bases). Germline CDR1 is SGHTA and CDR2 is FQGTGA. V was clipped by 5 bases and J by 7 bases, with 13 bases between them. The CDR3 runs 13 residues. The CDR3 DNA is TGTGCCAGCAGCGGAGGGACGGGGCATACGCAGTATTTT. Protein sequence: CASSGGTGHTQYF. Together with reference TRBV7-3 and TRBJ2-3, the CDR3 gives the full variable domain: GAGVSQTPSNKVTEKGKYVELRCDPISGHTALYWYRQSLGQGPEFLIYFQGTGAADDSGLPNDRFFAVRPEGSVSTLKIQRTERGDSAVYLCASSGGTGHTQYFGPGTRLTVL.

The chain carries TRBV5-1 and TRBJ1-2, with TRBD1 matching 10 bases. CDR1 is SGHRS, CDR2 YFSETQ, per germline. The V gene end was trimmed by 0 bases and the J gene end by 4 bases; junction bases not matched to a gene: 0. The CDR3 has 14 amino acids. The DNA for the CDR3 is TGCGCCAGCAGCTTGGGGACAGGGGGCTATGGCTACACCTTC. This encodes CASSLGTGGYGYTF.

The V call is TRBV6-6, the J call TRBJ1-1, with a tentative D call TRBD1 (6 bases). Trimming took off 4 bases at V and 3 bases at J, with 15 bases between the two ends. The germline CDR1 and CDR2 sequences are MNHNY and SVGAGI (reference sequence). The CDR3 runs to 15 residues. CDR3 sequence: CASSFNQGWDTEAFF. The CDR3 DNA follows: TGTGCCAGCAGTTTTAATCAGGGGTGGGACACTGAAGCTTTCTTT.